Below are 18 T cell receptor beta chains sequenced from a single sample in a study of persistence of HIV-infected CD4 T cells. These receptors' antigens are unknown. The stimulus was an HIV-1 Gag 15-mer peptide pool, 1 ug/peptide/mL. Sorting of responding CD4+ T cells relied on upregulated CD40 ligand together with CD69. This was the immunoSEQ version 4 assay in survey mode. The method was immunoSEQ multiplex PCR; TCRdb's version includes in-frame clones alone and lacks a portion of them. The sample contains fewer than 35,000 clones, roughly three quarters of which appear only once. The sample consisted of CD4+ T cells sorted from PBMCs after roughly 20-hour stimulation, taken from a patient who received antiretroviral therapy. The receptors were gathered from an adult man with HIV who was CMV-seropositive.

This rearrangement joins TRBV5-5 to TRBJ1-2, with TRBD1 as a possible D gene (5 bases). The CDR3 length is 16 residues. Trimming pared 2 bases from V and 6 bases from J, leaving 20 bases between. Germline loops: CDR1 SGHKS, CDR2 YYEKEE (reference sequence). The CDR3 nucleotides read TGTGCCAGCAGCTTAGGGCAGGGCCACACCCGGAATGGCTACACCTTC. It yields the protein CASSLGQGHTRNGYTF.

The rearrangement uses TRBV7-8 and TRBJ2-1; TRBD2 is a possible D gene (5 bases). V lost 5 bases and J 9 bases, leaving 17 bases between the germline ends. The germline V gene has CDR1 SGHVS and CDR2 FQNEAQ. The CDR3 has 14 amino acids. CDR3 residues: CASSPSGIGGEQFF. Here the CDR3 DNA reads TGTGCCAGCAGCCCCTCGGGAATCGGTGGTGAGCAGTTCTTC. The whole variable domain, remainder taken from reference TRBV7-8 and TRBJ2-1, is GAGVSQSPRYKVAKRGQDVALRCDPISGHVSLFWYQQALGQGPEFLTYFQNEAQLDKSGLPSDRFFAERPEGSVSTLKIQRTQQEDSAVYLCASSPSGIGGEQFFGPGTRLTVL.

V and J are TRBV7-9 and TRBJ1-2; maybe TRBD1 (5 bases). The CDR3 covers 14 residues. The germline V gene encodes CDR1 SEHNR and CDR2 FQNEAQ (reference sequence). V lost 2 bases and J lost 5, with 12 bases in between. The CDR3 DNA is TGTGCCAGCAGCTTAAGCGGAGGGGAATATGGCTACACCTTC. Translated: CASSLSGGEYGYTF.

The rearrangement links TRBV18 to TRBJ1-5; tentative D call: TRBD1 (6 bases). Per germline, CDR1 KGHSH and CDR2 LQKENI. The germline V and J ends were trimmed by 4 bases and 7 bases, with 20 bases remaining between them. This CDR3 contains 16 residues. This CDR3 is CASSLRRGDKNQPQHF. CDR3 bases: TGTGCCAGCTCACTAAGAAGGGGGGACAAAAACCAGCCCCAGCATTTT. The full variable domain, in which reference TRBV18 and TRBJ1-5 provide the parts outside the CDR3, is NAGVMQNPRHLVRRRGQEARLRCSPMKGHSHVYWYRQLPEEGLKFMVYLQKENIIDESGMPKERFSAEFPKEGPSILRIQQVVRGDSAAYFCASSLRRGDKNQPQHFGDGTRLSIL.

In its sample, this clone was seen a few times. Written as DNA, the CDR3 is TGTGCCATCAGTGAAGGGGTAGCGGGGGGCAATGAGCAGTTCTTC. Translated: CAISEGVAGGNEQFF. The gene calls are TRBV10-3 and TRBJ2-1, with 10 bases identical to TRBD2. V lost 3 bases to trimming and J lost 6 bases; unmatched junction nucleotides: 5. Germline loops: CDR1 ENHRY, CDR2 SYGVKD. The CDR3 is 15 amino acids.

By share of the sample, this clone is medium-sized. The chain has TRBV3-1 (or the pseudogene TRBV3-2) and TRBJ2-2; D uncertain. V was shortened by 0 bases and J by 1 base, with 9 bases between the two germline ends. Germline V gene data show CDR1 as LGHDT and CDR2 as YNNKEL (reference sequence). The length of the CDR3 is 16 residues. DNA of the CDR3: TGTGCCAGCAGCCAAGACATTTGGGGGAACACCGGGGAGCTGTTTTTT. Translated: CASSQDIWGNTGELFF.

J is TRBJ1-3 and V is TRBV6-5, with 9 bases matching TRBD1. With 7 bases clipped from V and 4 bases from J, the junction kept 5 bases outside the gene matches. Germline V gene sequence: CDR1 MNHEY, CDR2 SVGAGI. The CDR3 consists of 14 residues. The DNA of the CDR3 is TGTGCCAGCATCCCAGGGACAGGGGGAAACACCATATATTTT. It codes for CASIPGTGGNTIYF.

The gene calls are TRBV5-1 and TRBJ1-1; D unclear. V lost 2 bases, J lost 1 base, and 9 bases lay in between. CDR1 SGHRS and CDR2 YFSETQ come from the germline V gene. The CDR3 has 14 amino acids. CDR3 nucleotide sequence: TGCGCCAGCAGCTTTAACAGCCCGAACACTGAAGCTTTCTTT. Its protein is CASSFNSPNTEAFF.

This clone has just one count. The chain uses TRBV19 and TRBJ2-7; 10 positions match TRBD1. Germline V gene data show CDR1 as LNHDA and CDR2 as SQIVND (reference sequence). V dropped 0 bases and J dropped 5; count of bases not matched to a gene: 4. This CDR3 contains 15 residues. CDR3 DNA sequence: TGTGCCAGTAGTATAGACGGGACAGGGGTGAACGAGCAGTACTTC. It encodes CASSIDGTGVNEQYF.

The CDR3 protein is CASRPLAAADTQYF. The CDR3 nucleotides are TGTGCCAGCAGGCCTCTAGCTGCCGCAGATACGCAGTATTTT. The rearrangement joins TRBV7-9 to TRBJ2-3; D is possibly TRBD2 (5 bases). CDR1 SEHNR and CDR2 FQNEAQ come from the germline V gene (reference sequence). The CDR3 is 14 amino acids. V was clipped by 6 bases and J by 4 bases, with 14 bases between them.

This chain uses TRBV30 with TRBJ1-5; no clear D gene. The V end lost 0 bases, the J end lost 4 bases, and 7 bases lay between the germline ends. There are 13 residues in the CDR3. Germline V gene sequence: CDR1 GTSNPN, CDR2 SVGIG (reference sequence). CDR3 nucleotide sequence: TGTGCCTGGAGTGTGGCAGGAAATCAGCCCCAGCATTTT. Translated, it gives CAWSVAGNQPQHF.

The chain links TRBV5-1 to TRBJ2-3; unclear D gene. This CDR3 contains 14 residues. The V gene's germline CDR1 is SGHRS and CDR2 YFSETQ. The germline V and J ends were trimmed by 4 bases and 5 bases, with 14 bases remaining between them. The CDR3 DNA sequence: TGCGCCAGCAGCCCAAGCAGAGAGGAAGATACGCAGTATTTT. This gives the protein CASSPSREEDTQYF. Together with reference TRBV5-1 and TRBJ2-3, the CDR3 gives the full variable domain: KAGVTQTPRYLIKTRGQQVTLSCSPISGHRSVSWYQQTPGQGLQFLFEYFSETQRNKGNFPGRFSGRQFSNSRSEMNVSTLELGDSALYLCASSPSREEDTQYFGPGTRLTVL.

The chain combines TRBV24-1 with TRBJ2-1; D may be TRBD2 (6 bases). The CDR3 runs to 15 residues. Trimming stripped 6 bases from V and 4 bases from J, with 15 bases between. Germline V gene sequence: CDR1 KGHDR, CDR2 SFDVKD. The CDR3 region is CATSTRRARYNEQFF. CDR3 DNA sequence: TGTGCCACCAGTACCCGGAGGGCGCGATACAATGAGCAGTTCTTC.

The V and J genes are TRBV14 and TRBJ2-1, with D perhaps TRBD2 (6 bases). V lost 4 bases and J 10 bases, leaving 17 bases between the germline ends. The CDR3 is 14 amino acids. Germline V gene data show CDR1 as SGHDN and CDR2 as FVKESK. In DNA, the CDR3 is TGTGCCAGCAGCCGGGGACTCCTAAAGGAGGAGCAGTTCTTC. This translates into CASSRGLLKEEQFF.

CDR3 region: CASSLYGGVEETQYF. CDR3 bases: TGTGCCAGCAGTTTATACGGGGGGGTGGAAGAGACCCAGTACTTC. V is TRBV27 and J is TRBJ2-5; 8 bases map to TRBD2. Germline V gene lookup returns CDR1 MNHEY and CDR2 SMNVEV (reference sequence). J gave up 3 bases and V 1 base, and 4 bases lay outside the gene matches. CDR3 size: 15 residues.

This clone came up a few times. This chain joins TRBV30 and TRBJ1-1; D ambiguous. CDR3 length: 13 amino acids. V lost 3 bases and J 1 base, leaving 9 bases between the germline ends. Germline loops: CDR1 GTSNPN, CDR2 SVGIG (reference sequence). The CDR3 DNA is TGTGCCTGGAGAGAACAGCAGAACACTGAAGCTTTCTTT. Its translation: CAWREQQNTEAFF.

The chain joins TRBV6-5 to TRBJ2-1; D remains unclear. V dropped 1 base and J dropped 6 bases, with 10 bases sitting between them. CDR1 is MNHEY, CDR2 SVGAGI, per germline. This CDR3 is built from 14 residues. Here the CDR3 reads CASSYYGRGNEQFF. The CDR3 DNA reads as TGTGCCAGCAGTTACTATGGCCGCGGCAATGAGCAGTTCTTC.

This clone was counted a few times. The chain uses TRBV2 and TRBJ1-1; D not resolved. The ends were cut back, 9 bases at V and 0 bases at J, with 14 bases in the middle. There are 14 residues in the CDR3. Germline V gene data show CDR1 as SNHLY and CDR2 as FYNNEI. CDR3 in DNA: TGTGCCAGTTCTATTATCCAAATGAACACTGAAGCTTTCTTT. Encoded protein: CASSIIQMNTEAFF.